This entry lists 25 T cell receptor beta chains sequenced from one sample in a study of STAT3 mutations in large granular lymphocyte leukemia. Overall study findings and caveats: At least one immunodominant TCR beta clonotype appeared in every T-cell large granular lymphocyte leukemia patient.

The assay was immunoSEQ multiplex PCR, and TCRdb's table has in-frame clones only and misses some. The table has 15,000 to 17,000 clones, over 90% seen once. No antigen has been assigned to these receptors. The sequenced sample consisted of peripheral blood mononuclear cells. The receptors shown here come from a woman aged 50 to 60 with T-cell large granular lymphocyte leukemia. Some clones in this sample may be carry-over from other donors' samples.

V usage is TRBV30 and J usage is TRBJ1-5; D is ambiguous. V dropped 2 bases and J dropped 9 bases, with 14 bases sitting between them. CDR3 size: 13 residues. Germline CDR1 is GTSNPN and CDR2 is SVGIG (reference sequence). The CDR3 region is CAWSPEVDRPQHF. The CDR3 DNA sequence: TGTGCCTGGAGTCCAGAAGTGGATCGGCCCCAGCATTTT.

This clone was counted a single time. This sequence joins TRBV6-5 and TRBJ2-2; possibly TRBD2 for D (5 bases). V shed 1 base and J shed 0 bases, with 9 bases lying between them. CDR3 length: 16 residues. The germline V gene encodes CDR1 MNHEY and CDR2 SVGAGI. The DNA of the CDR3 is TGTGCCAGCAGTTACTTGCGGGCTGCGAACACCGGGGAGCTGTTTTTT. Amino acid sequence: CASSYLRAANTGELFF.

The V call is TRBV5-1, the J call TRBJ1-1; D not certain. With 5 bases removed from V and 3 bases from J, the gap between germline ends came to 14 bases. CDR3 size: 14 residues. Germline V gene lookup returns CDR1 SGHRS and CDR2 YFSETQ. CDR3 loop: CASSLGDIDTEAFF. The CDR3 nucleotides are TGCGCCAGCAGTCTCGGGGATATCGACACTGAAGCTTTCTTT.

The CDR3: CASSPLPGTGSEKLFF. The CDR3 DNA reads TGTGCCAGCTCACCTCTCCCCGGGACAGGCTCGGAAAAACTGTTTTTT. V usage is TRBV18 and J usage is TRBJ1-4, with 8 positions matching TRBD1. This CDR3 spans 16 amino acids. The V gene end was trimmed by 3 bases and the J gene end by 8 bases; junction bases not matched to a gene: 11. The germline V gene has CDR1 KGHSH and CDR2 LQKENI. Full variable domain (rest looked up from reference TRBV18 and TRBJ1-4): NAGVMQNPRHLVRRRGQEARLRCSPMKGHSHVYWYRQLPEEGLKFMVYLQKENIIDESGMPKERFSAEFPKEGPSILRIQQVVRGDSAAYFCASSPLPGTGSEKLFFGSGTQLSVL.

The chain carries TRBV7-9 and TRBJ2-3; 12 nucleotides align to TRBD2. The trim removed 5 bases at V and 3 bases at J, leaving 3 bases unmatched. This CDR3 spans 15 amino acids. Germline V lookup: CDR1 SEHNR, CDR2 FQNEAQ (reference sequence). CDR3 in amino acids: CASSTLAGGTDTQYF. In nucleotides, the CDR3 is TGTGCCAGCAGCACACTAGCGGGAGGTACAGATACGCAGTATTTT.

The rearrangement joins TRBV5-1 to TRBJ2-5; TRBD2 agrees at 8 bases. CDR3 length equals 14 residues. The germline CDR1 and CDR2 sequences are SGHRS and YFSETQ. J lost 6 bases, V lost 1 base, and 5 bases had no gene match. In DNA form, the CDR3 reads TGCGCCAGCAGCTTGACAAGCGGGAGAAAGACCCAGTACTTC. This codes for CASSLTSGRKTQYF.

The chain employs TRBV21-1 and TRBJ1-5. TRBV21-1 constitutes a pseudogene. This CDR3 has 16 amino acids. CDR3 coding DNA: TGTGCCAGCACAGCACGGCGACTTTATAGCAATCAGCCCCAGCATTTT. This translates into CASTARRLYSNQPQHF.

This CDR3 is CASSMYRVTEAFF. The CDR3 coding sequence is TGTGCCAGTAGTATGTACCGGGTCACTGAAGCTTTCTTT. The chain carries TRBV19 and TRBJ1-1; D is ambiguous. V was clipped by 3 bases and J by 4 bases, with 9 bases between them. From germline, CDR1 is LNHDA and CDR2 SQIVND (reference sequence). The CDR3 has 13 residues.

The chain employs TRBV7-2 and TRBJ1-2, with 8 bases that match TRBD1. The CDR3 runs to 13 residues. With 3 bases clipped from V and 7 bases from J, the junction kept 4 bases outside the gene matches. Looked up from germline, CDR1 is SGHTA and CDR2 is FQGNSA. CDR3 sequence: CASSFGQGGGYTF. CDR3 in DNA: TGTGCCAGCAGCTTTGGACAGGGTGGTGGCTACACCTTC.

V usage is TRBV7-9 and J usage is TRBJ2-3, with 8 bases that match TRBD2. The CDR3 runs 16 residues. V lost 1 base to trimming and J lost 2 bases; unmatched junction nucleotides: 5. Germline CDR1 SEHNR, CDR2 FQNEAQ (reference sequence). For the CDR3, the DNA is TGTGCCAGCAGCTTAGGGGGCGGGAGGAACACAGATACGCAGTATTTT. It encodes CASSLGGGRNTDTQYF.

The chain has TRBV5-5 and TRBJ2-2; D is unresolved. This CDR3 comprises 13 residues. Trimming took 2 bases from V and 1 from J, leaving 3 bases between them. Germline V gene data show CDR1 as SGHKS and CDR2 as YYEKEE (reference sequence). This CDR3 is CASSFRNTGELFF. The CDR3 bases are TGTGCCAGCAGCTTTAGGAACACCGGGGAGCTGTTTTTT.

DNA for the CDR3: TGTGCCAGCAGTAAAGAAGGAGGGGGAAGAAACTATGGCTACACCTTC. This gives the protein CASSKEGGGRNYGYTF. The chain is built from TRBV28 and TRBJ1-2; D is perhaps TRBD1 (6 bases). The V gene lost 5 bases and the J gene lost 2 bases, with 18 bases spanning the gap. There are 16 residues in the CDR3. CDR1 is MDHEN, CDR2 SYDVKM, per germline.

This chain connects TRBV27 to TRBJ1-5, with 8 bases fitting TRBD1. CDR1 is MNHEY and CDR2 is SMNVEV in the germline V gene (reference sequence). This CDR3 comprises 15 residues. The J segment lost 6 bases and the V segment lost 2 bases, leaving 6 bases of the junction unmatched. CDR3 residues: CASSLESGGGQPQHF. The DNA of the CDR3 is TGTGCCAGCAGTTTAGAGTCAGGGGGCGGTCAGCCCCAGCATTTT.

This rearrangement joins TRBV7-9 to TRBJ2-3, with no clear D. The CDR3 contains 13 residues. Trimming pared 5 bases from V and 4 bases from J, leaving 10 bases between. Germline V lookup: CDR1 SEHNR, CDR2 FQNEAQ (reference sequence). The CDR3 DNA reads TGTGCCAGCAGCAACTCAGTGGCAGATACGCAGTATTTT. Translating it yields CASSNSVADTQYF.

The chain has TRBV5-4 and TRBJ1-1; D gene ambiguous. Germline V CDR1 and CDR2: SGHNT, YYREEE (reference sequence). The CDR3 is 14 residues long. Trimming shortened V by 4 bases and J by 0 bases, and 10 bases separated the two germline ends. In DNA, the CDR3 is TGTGCCAGCAGCCTGCTTGGGGTGAACACTGAAGCTTTCTTT. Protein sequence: CASSLLGVNTEAFF.

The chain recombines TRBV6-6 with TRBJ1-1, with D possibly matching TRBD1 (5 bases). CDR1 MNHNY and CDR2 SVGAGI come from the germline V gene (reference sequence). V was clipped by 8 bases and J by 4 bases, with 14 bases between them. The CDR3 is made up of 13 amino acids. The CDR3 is CASGQQALTEAFF. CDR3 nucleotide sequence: TGTGCCAGCGGCCAACAGGCGCTCACTGAAGCTTTCTTT.

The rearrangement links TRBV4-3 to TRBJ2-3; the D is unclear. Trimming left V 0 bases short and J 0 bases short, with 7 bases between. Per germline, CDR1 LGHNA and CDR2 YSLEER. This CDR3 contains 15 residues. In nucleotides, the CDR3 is TGCGCCAGCAGCCAAGATCTCGGGAGCACAGATACGCAGTATTTT. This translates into CASSQDLGSTDTQYF.

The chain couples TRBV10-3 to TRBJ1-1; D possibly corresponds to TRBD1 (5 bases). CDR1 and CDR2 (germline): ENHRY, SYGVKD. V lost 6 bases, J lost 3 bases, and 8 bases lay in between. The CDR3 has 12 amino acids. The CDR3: CAISQQDTEAFF. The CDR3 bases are TGTGCCATCAGCCAACAGGACACTGAAGCTTTCTTT.

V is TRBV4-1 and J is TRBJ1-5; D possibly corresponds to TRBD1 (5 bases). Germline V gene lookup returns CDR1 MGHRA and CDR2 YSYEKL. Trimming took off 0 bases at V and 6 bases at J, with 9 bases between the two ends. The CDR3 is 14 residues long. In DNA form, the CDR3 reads TGCGCCAGCAGCCAAGAGGCCGGGGGTCAGCCCCAGCATTTT. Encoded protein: CASSQEAGGQPQHF.

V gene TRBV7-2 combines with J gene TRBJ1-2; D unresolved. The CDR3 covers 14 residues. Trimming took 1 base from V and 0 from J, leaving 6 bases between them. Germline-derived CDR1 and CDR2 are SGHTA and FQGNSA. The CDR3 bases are TGTGCCAGCAGCTTAGAGTCAGCTAACTATGGCTACACCTTC. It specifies CASSLESANYGYTF.

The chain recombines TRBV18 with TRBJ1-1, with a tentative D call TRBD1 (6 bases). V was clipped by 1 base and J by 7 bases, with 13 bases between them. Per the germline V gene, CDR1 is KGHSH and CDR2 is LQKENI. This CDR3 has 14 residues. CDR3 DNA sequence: TGTGCCAGCTCACCACTTGGACAGTCTAATGAAGCTTTCTTT. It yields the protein CASSPLGQSNEAFF.

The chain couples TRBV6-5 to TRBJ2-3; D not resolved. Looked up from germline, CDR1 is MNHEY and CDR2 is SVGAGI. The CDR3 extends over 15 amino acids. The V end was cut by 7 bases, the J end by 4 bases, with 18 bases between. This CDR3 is CASTPNPNGADTQYF. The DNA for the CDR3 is TGTGCCAGCACTCCTAACCCTAATGGGGCAGATACGCAGTATTTT.

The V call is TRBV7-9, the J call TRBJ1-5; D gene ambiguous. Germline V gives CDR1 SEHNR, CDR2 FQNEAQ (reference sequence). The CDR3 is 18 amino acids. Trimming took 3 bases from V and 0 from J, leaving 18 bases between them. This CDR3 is CASSLAGFGRISNQPQHF. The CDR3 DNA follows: TGTGCCAGCAGCTTGGCAGGATTTGGACGGATTAGCAATCAGCCCCAGCATTTT.

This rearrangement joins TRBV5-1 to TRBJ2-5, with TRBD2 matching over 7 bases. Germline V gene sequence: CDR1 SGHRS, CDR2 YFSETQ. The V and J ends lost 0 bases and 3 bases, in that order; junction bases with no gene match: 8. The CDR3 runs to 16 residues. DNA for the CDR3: TGCGCCAGCAGCTTGGATGGTAGCGGGCGTAAAGAGACCCAGTACTTC. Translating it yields CASSLDGSGRKETQYF.

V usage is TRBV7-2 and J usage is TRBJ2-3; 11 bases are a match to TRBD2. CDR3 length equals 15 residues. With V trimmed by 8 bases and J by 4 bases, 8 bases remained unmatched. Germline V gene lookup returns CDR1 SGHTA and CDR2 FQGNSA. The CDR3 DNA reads TGTGCCAGCGGGATAGCGGGAGGGCGGGCAGATACGCAGTATTTT. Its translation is CASGIAGGRADTQYF. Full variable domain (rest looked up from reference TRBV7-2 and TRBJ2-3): GAGVSQSPSNKVTEKGKDVELRCDPISGHTALYWYRQSLGQGLEFLIYFQGNSAPDKSGLPSDRFSAERTGGSVSTLTIQRTQQEDSAVYLCASGIAGGRADTQYFGPGTRLTVL.